Shown below are 15 T cell receptor beta chains from a single sample sequenced in a study of T cells in localized non-small cell lung cancer. Here immunoSEQ multiplex PCR was the method, and the copy in TCRdb shows in-frame clones only, minus some. The sample yields about 43,000 clones, 75% to 95% seen once. The sample consisted of PBMCs, taken before any cancer treatment. These receptors were taken from a woman aged 35-75 years with stage II lung adenocarcinoma.

The sample holds a few counts of this clone. V is TRBV7-9 and J is TRBJ2-3, with a tentative D call TRBD2 (6 bases). Germline V CDR1 and CDR2: SEHNR, FQNEAQ (reference sequence). Trimming removed 2 bases from V and 1 base from J, with 13 bases in between. This CDR3 spans 16 amino acids. The DNA for the CDR3 is TGTGCCAGCAGCTTATCGTTTCGCGGGGGCACAGATACGCAGTATTTT. Its translation: CASSLSFRGGTDTQYF.

V and J are TRBV2 and TRBJ2-7; D assignment may be TRBD1 or TRBD2 (5 bases each). V was cut by 8 bases and J by 3 bases, with 14 bases left in between. Germline V CDR1 and CDR2: SNHLY, FYNNEI. The CDR3 loop spans 13 amino acids. In DNA form, the CDR3 reads TGTGCCAGCTGGTTAGGGACCTACTACGAGCAGTACTTC. Translated: CASWLGTYYEQYF.

This chain uses TRBV7-9 with TRBJ1-1; TRBD1 agrees at 7 bases. V trimming: 4 bases; J trimming: 5 bases; junction bases outside the gene matches: 4. The CDR3 runs 13 residues. Germline values: CDR1 SEHNR, CDR2 FQNEAQ (reference sequence). The CDR3 bases are TGTGCCAGCAGCTCAACAGGGGTAACTGAAGCTTTCTTT. This codes for CASSSTGVTEAFF.

The DNA for the CDR3 is TGTGCCAGCAACTCAGTAGGACGGGGGGACACTGAAGCTTTCTTT. Translation gives CASNSVGRGDTEAFF. This sequence joins TRBV6-1 and TRBJ1-1; D possibly corresponds to TRBD1 (5 bases). The CDR3 runs to 15 residues. The germline gives CDR1 MNHNS, CDR2 SASEGT. The V and J ends lost 7 bases and 3 bases respectively, with 18 bases between them.

The chain uses TRBV6-1 and TRBJ2-1; D possibly corresponds to TRBD2 (6 bases). Trimming removed 3 bases from V and 9 bases from J, with 15 bases in between. Germline V gene sequence: CDR1 MNHNS, CDR2 SASEGT. The CDR3 is 14 residues long. CDR3 region: CASSEGGRVGEQFF. The CDR3, as DNA: TGTGCCAGCAGTGAGGGAGGTAGGGTAGGTGAGCAGTTCTTC.

J is TRBJ1-2 and V is TRBV5-4, with a possible D match to TRBD1 (5 bases). The CDR3 is made up of 14 amino acids. Germline CDR1 SGHNT, CDR2 YYREEE (reference sequence). V shed 2 bases and J shed 0 bases, with 8 bases lying between them. The CDR3 spells CASSLRGTNYGYTF. DNA for the CDR3: TGTGCCAGCAGCTTAAGGGGTACTAACTATGGCTACACCTTC. Filled out from reference TRBV5-4 and TRBJ1-2, the complete variable domain reads ETGVTQSPTHLIKTRGQQVTLRCSSQSGHNTVSWYQQALGQGPQFIFQYYREEENGRGNFPPRFSGLQFPNYSSELNVNALELDDSALYLCASSLRGTNYGYTFGSGTRLTVV.

The V call is TRBV10-2, the J call TRBJ2-2; 7 nucleotides line up with TRBD1. The germline gives CDR1 WSHSY, CDR2 SAAADI. V dropped 4 bases and J dropped 4; count of bases not matched to a gene: 12. CDR3 size: 17 residues. CDR3 in amino acids: CASSGGRGHDSTGELFF. The CDR3 DNA follows: TGCGCCAGCAGTGGCGGAAGGGGGCACGACTCCACCGGGGAGCTGTTTTTT.

V and J are TRBV13 and TRBJ1-3; TRBD1 might be the D (5 bases). Germline V CDR1 and CDR2: PRHDT, FYEKMQ (reference sequence). V lost 1 base and J 4 bases, leaving 11 bases between the germline ends. This CDR3 is 15 amino acids long. The CDR3 DNA follows: TGTGCCAGCAGCTTAGAATCGAGGGGAGGAAACACCATATATTTT. Protein: CASSLESRGGNTIYF.

The DNA of the CDR3 is TGCGCCAGCAGTGAGTCGGGGCTAGCGGGGGAGCAGTTCTTC. It is translated as CASSESGLAGEQFF. The gene calls are TRBV10-1 and TRBJ2-1, with TRBD2 matching over 9 bases. Per germline, CDR1 WNHNN and CDR2 SYGVQD (reference sequence). V was pared by 0 bases and J by 10 bases, with 4 bases of the junction left unmatched. This CDR3 has 14 amino acids.

The J gene is TRBJ1-3, the V gene TRBV7-8; no definite D call. V was clipped by 0 bases and J by 1 base, with 4 bases between them. There are 14 residues in the CDR3. The germline V gene has CDR1 SGHVS and CDR2 FQNEAQ. CDR3 DNA: TGTGCCAGCAGCTTAGCCCGATCTGGAAACACCATATATTTT. Translation gives CASSLARSGNTIYF. The entire variable domain, with the rest obtained from reference TRBV7-8 and TRBJ1-3, is as follows: GAGVSQSPRYKVAKRGQDVALRCDPISGHVSLFWYQQALGQGPEFLTYFQNEAQLDKSGLPSDRFFAERPEGSVSTLKIQRTQQEDSAVYLCASSLARSGNTIYFGEGSWLTVV.

V gene TRBV6-5 combines with J gene TRBJ2-5; D is perhaps TRBD2 (6 bases). The CDR3 has 13 amino acids. Deletions cut 6 bases from V and 6 bases from J, with 14 bases between. Looked up from germline, CDR1 is MNHEY and CDR2 is SVGAGI. DNA for the CDR3: TGTGCCAGCAGCACCCCGGGGGTAAAGACCCAGTACTTC. Protein product: CASSTPGVKTQYF.

The genes are TRBV7-3 and TRBJ1-1; D is unclear. Trimming cost V 0 bases and J 1 base, with 6 bases left between them. Germline V gene data show CDR1 as SGHTA and CDR2 as FQGTGA. CDR3 length: 14 residues. CDR3 in DNA: TGTGCCAGCAGCTTAACTCTAGGGAACACTGAAGCTTTCTTT. Protein: CASSLTLGNTEAFF.

The chain recombines TRBV28 with TRBJ2-1; D may be TRBD1 or TRBD2 (5 bases each). V was shortened by 5 bases and J by 9 bases, with 17 bases between the two germline ends. The CDR3 length is 14 residues. The germline V gene encodes CDR1 MDHEN and CDR2 SYDVKM. The CDR3 sequence is CASSPYPRDAEQFF. In DNA form, the CDR3 reads TGTGCCAGCAGTCCATACCCCAGGGACGCTGAGCAGTTCTTC.

The chain joins TRBV15 to TRBJ2-1, with TRBD2 matching 9 bases. V dropped 4 bases and J dropped 0; count of bases not matched to a gene: 10. The CDR3 sequence is 18 residues long. Germline assignment: CDR1 LNHNV and CDR2 YYDKDF (reference sequence). The CDR3 is CATSKDGTSGYSYNEQFF. The CDR3 DNA is TGTGCCACCAGCAAAGATGGAACTAGCGGGTACTCCTACAATGAGCAGTTCTTC.

The rearrangement joins TRBV7-2 to TRBJ2-1; 13 bases line up with TRBD2. This CDR3 comprises 17 residues. Trimming cost V 3 bases and J 7 bases; bases outside gene matches: 9. Germline CDR1 reads SGHTA; CDR2 reads FQGNSA. Written as DNA, the CDR3 is TGTGCCAGCAGCTTGCCGGGACTAGCGGGACTTGGGAATGAGCAGTTCTTC. It yields the protein CASSLPGLAGLGNEQFF.